These 9 T cell receptor beta chains came from one sample sequenced in a study of cytomegalovirus exposure and HLA in healthy donors. This table comes from immunoSEQ multiplex PCR, and its TCRdb copy is limited to in-frame clones, with some not included. This table holds about 73,000 clones, roughly 89% found once. Sequencing was done on a sample of PBMCs. Receptors were obtained from a woman aged 18-29 years in good health and CMV-seropositive.

The chain has TRBV20-1 and TRBJ1-2; D not certain. Between the trimmed V and J ends, which lost 7 bases and 0 bases, there was a span of 6 bases. This CDR3 comprises 11 residues. The germline V gene has CDR1 DFQATT and CDR2 SNEGSKA (reference sequence). CDR3 bases: TGCAGTGTTCGCGCTAACTATGGCTACACCTTC. This encodes CSVRANYGYTF.

The gene calls are TRBV18 and TRBJ1-1, with a tentative D call TRBD1 (5 bases). CDR3 length: 13 residues. Trimming pared 8 bases from V and 0 bases from J, leaving 10 bases between. The germline V gene has CDR1 KGHSH and CDR2 LQKENI. The CDR3 here is CASGGSMNTEAFF. In DNA, the CDR3 is TGTGCCAGCGGGGGGTCGATGAACACTGAAGCTTTCTTT. The whole variable domain, filled in from reference TRBV18 and TRBJ1-1, reads NAGVMQNPRHLVRRRGQEARLRCSPMKGHSHVYWYRQLPEEGLKFMVYLQKENIIDESGMPKERFSAEFPKEGPSILRIQQVVRGDSAAYFCASGGSMNTEAFFGQGTRLTVV.

The V call is TRBV7-9, the J call TRBJ1-4; tentatively, D is TRBD1 (6 bases). Trimming removed 1 base from V and 7 bases from J, with 16 bases in between. The CDR3 is 16 amino acids. CDR1 and CDR2 from the germline V gene are SEHNR and FQNEAQ (reference sequence). CDR3 DNA: TGTGCCAGCAGCTTAGGGCCCCTCGAAGGGGGTGAAAAACTGTTTTTT. It yields the protein CASSLGPLEGGEKLFF.

A single count supports this clone. The V call is TRBV30, the J call TRBJ1-1; unclear D gene. The CDR3 runs to 13 residues. The germline CDR1 and CDR2 sequences are GTSNPN and SVGIG (reference sequence). The V end was cut by 0 bases, the J end by 8 bases, with 13 bases between. Here the CDR3 reads CAWSVGGRVEAFF. The DNA for the CDR3 is TGTGCCTGGAGTGTAGGCGGGCGGGTGGAAGCTTTCTTT.

The gene calls are TRBV4-2 and TRBJ2-2, with no clear D. The ends were cut back, 0 bases at V and 2 bases at J, with 10 bases in the middle. The CDR3 sequence is 16 residues long. Per the germline V gene, CDR1 is LGHNA and CDR2 is YNFKEQ. CDR3 coding DNA: TGTGCCAGCAGCCAAGATGTGGGCCAAAACACCGGGGAGCTGTTTTTT. Encoded protein: CASSQDVGQNTGELFF.

This clone is a singleton in its sample. This chain uses TRBV6-5 with TRBJ2-7, with 8 positions matching TRBD1. Germline CDR1 reads MNHEY; CDR2 reads SVGAGI. After removal of 4 bases from V and 3 bases from J, the junction contained 5 bases not matched to a gene. This CDR3 region has 14 residues. This CDR3 reads CASSSRTGNYEQYF. In DNA form, the CDR3 reads TGTGCCAGCAGTTCCCGGACAGGGAACTACGAGCAGTACTTC.

V is TRBV19 and J is TRBJ1-5; no clear D. V dropped 5 bases and J dropped 0 bases, with 17 bases sitting between them. This CDR3 spans 17 amino acids. CDR1 is LNHDA and CDR2 is SQIVND in the germline V gene (reference sequence). In DNA form, the CDR3 reads TGTGCCAGTAGTCCCATCCGTCAGGAAAGTAGCAATCAGCCCCAGCATTTT. Protein product: CASSPIRQESSNQPQHF.

In DNA, the CDR3 is TGTGCCAGCAGCTTAGCGAGGGGGGGTTACCAAGAGACCCAGTACTTC. This sequence encodes CASSLARGGYQETQYF. The chain uses TRBV7-2 and TRBJ2-5, with D possibly matching TRBD2 (7 bases). The CDR3 covers 16 residues. Germline-derived CDR1 and CDR2 are SGHTA and FQGNSA. V lost 0 bases, J lost 0 bases, and 11 bases lay in between.

V usage is TRBV18 and J usage is TRBJ1-4; D is ambiguous. The CDR3 is 13 amino acids. V was trimmed by 4 bases and J by 5 bases, leaving 8 bases between them. In germline, CDR1 is KGHSH, CDR2 LQKENI. In DNA, the CDR3 is TGTGCCAGCTCACAACTGAGAAATGAAAAACTGTTTTTT. Translation: CASSQLRNEKLFF.